The subject of this entry is one T cell receptor (beta chain). The antigen it binds to is not known. Qualities for individual bases were not recorded, and no much larger clone is one base off. Sequencing was carried out with an Illumina HiSeq 1500. TCRdb handled the public reads itself, with Q25 trimming in fastp and clone calling in MiXCR, and kept productive beta chains. Every entry covers one CDR3 protein and lists the most common genes and DNA from its rows. The sample contains a few hundred thousand distinct CDR3 sequences, approximately 40% of them found a single time. The top ten hold around 48% of the sample. The data belong to a study of T cell repertoires in cytomegalovirus infection (dated by TCRdb to about 2019). About the investigation overall: Recently identified HLA-C-restricted CMV epitopes, whose presentation resists viral immunomodulation, were targeted by peptide stimulations together with well-studied HLA-B-restricted epitopes. Donor HLA type was relevant to the analysis, as public TCR beta signatures indicated carriage of CMV infection together with the matching HLA type. General study outcomes and caveats: The ex vivo response was dominated by HLA-C-restricted CMV-specific TCR beta clonotypes, which also provided the single most frequent clonotype in two of eight donors. In both this cohort and an independent roughly 350-donor cohort, the cumulative frequency of public TCR beta family members distinguished carriers of CMV infection plus the relevant HLA type.

At the junction V is shortened by 6 bases and J by 5 bases, with 23 bases in between. The CDR3 contains 15 residues, cysteine and phenylalanine counted. Of all the DNA, just the CDR3 is kept, 45 bases in frame from base 1. The germline V gene (reference sequence) provides CDR1 DFQATT and CDR2 SNEGSKA. The treatment or condition label here, explained by the study, means: in vitro stimulation with specific CMV peptide epitopes to enrich CMV-specific T cells. The origin of this receptor is a human donor in good health (CMV status not recorded). Some clones in this sample may be carry-over from other donors' samples. The V and J segments used are TRBV20-1 and TRBJ2-7; the best D guess is TRBD2, with 6 bases matching. The material was cultured PBMCs, obtained from culture after CMV antigen stimulation. In nucleotide form, the sequence is TGCAGTGCCAGACGGCCGGGAAAAGGGAGGAACGAGCAGTACTTC. Its amino acids are CSARRPGKGRNEQYF.